One and the same sample provided the 5 T cell receptor beta chains below, sequenced in a study of identical twins. TCRdb used MiXCR to reprocess the 5' RACE reads, holding one entry per CDR3 protein. This sample yields roughly 240,000 distinct CDR3 sequences, of which around 6.6% are seen a single time; approximately 3.6% belongs to the top ten. These data were also filed under a second study, of yellow fever vaccine responses in identical twins.

The sample taken for sequencing was memory (CD45RO+) T cells sorted from blood. The source of these receptors is a woman between 18 and 29 years old in good health.

This clonotype was detected a few times. The chain combines TRBV2 with TRBJ1-1; D may be TRBD1 (5 bases). Trimming pared 7 bases from V and 1 base from J, leaving 13 bases between. CDR1 is SNHLY, CDR2 FYNNEI, per germline. CDR3 size: 14 residues. CDR3 amino acids: CASTPRVGNTEAFF. CDR3 nucleotides: TGTGCCAGCACTCCCAGGGTGGGGAACACTGAAGCTTTCTTT.

The chain has TRBV7-3 and TRBJ2-2; maybe TRBD1 (6 bases). CDR3 length: 18 residues. The V gene's germline CDR1 is SGHTA and CDR2 FQGTGA. Trimming took off 0 bases at V and 6 bases at J, with 20 bases between the two ends. CDR3 nucleotide sequence: TGTGCCAGCAGCTTAACCCCTCCCGACAGGATCAAGGCCGGGGAGCTGTTTTTT. This sequence encodes CASSLTPPDRIKAGELFF.

The gene calls are TRBV7-3 and TRBJ2-3, with D uncertain. Germline CDR1 and CDR2: SGHTA and FQGTGA. Trimming shortened V by 5 bases and J by 0 bases, and 9 bases separated the two germline ends. The CDR3 is made up of 14 amino acids. CDR3: CASSPQRSTDTQYF. The CDR3 DNA is TGTGCCAGCAGCCCCCAAAGGAGCACAGATACGCAGTATTTT.

This clonotype showed up many times. Here the CDR3 DNA reads TGTGCCAGCAACTTGGGACAGGGGAGCACAGATACGCAGTATTTT. It is translated as CASNLGQGSTDTQYF. The chain carries TRBV28 and TRBJ2-3; 10 positions match TRBD1. J lost 0 bases, V lost 7 bases, and 4 bases had no gene match. CDR3 length equals 15 residues. Germline CDR1 MDHEN, CDR2 SYDVKM. Drawing the rest from reference TRBV28 and TRBJ2-3, the complete variable domain is DVKVTQSSRYLVKRTGEKVFLECVQDMDHENMFWYRQDPGLGLRLIYFSYDVKMKEKGDIPEGYSVSREKKERFSLILESASTNQTSMYLCASNLGQGSTDTQYFGPGTRLTVL.

The table lists this clonotype with a few counts. The chain employs TRBV5-1 and TRBJ2-1; no clear D. V gave up 1 base and J gave up 6 bases, with 11 bases separating them. The CDR3 covers 14 residues. Germline lookup yields CDR1 SGHRS and CDR2 YFSETQ. CDR3 bases: TGCGCCAGCAGCTTGCAGTCCCTTACCAATGAGCAGTTCTTC. This encodes CASSLQSLTNEQFF.